Listed below are T cell receptor beta chains from one sample, sequenced in a study of T cell repertoires in cytomegalovirus infection. TCRdb re-derived calls from the reads in MiXCR, one entry per CDR3 protein. Of approximately 590,000 distinct CDR3 sequences in the sample, around 40% are singletons; the top ten hold 48%. These receptors' targets are unknown. Sample: cultured PBMCs, taken from culture after CMV antigen stimulation. Receptor source: a human donor in good health (CMV status not recorded). Some clones in this sample may be carry-over from other donors' samples. Each CDR3 is given with its conserved first and last residue. D genes are given only for firm matches. Part of the rows lack a size; the others show once, few, many or a class for expanded clones.

size: NA; J: TRBJ1-6; D: NA; V: TRBV15; CDR3: CATSREGATVYGSPLHF; DNA: TGTGCCACCAGCAGAGAGGGGGCGACCGTATACGGTTCACCCCTCCACTTT
size: NA; J: TRBJ2-7; D: TRBD1; V: TRBV6-2/TRBV6-3; CDR3: CASSEVQGGHEQYF; DNA: TGTGCCAGCAGTGAAGTACAGGGGGGCCACGAGCAGTACTTC
size: NA; J: TRBJ2-1; D: NA; V: TRBV29-1; CDR3: CSVPDTPSSYNEQFF; DNA: TGCAGCGTTCCGGACACGCCAAGCTCCTACAATGAGCAGTTCTTC
size: NA; J: TRBJ2-2; D: TRBD2; V: TRBV7-2; CDR3: CASSRNPGTTNTGELFF; DNA: TGTGCCAGCAGCAGGAACCCCGGGACTACCAACACCGGGGAGCTGTTTTTT
size: many; J: TRBJ2-1; D: NA; V: TRBV7-2; CDR3: CASSIQSLGSYNEQFF; DNA: TGTGCCAGCAGCATCCAAAGTTTAGGCTCCTACAATGAGCAGTTCTTC
size: NA; J: TRBJ2-7; D: NA; V: TRBV5-4; CDR3: CASSLGDRTYEQYF; DNA: TGTGCCAGCAGCTTGGGAGACAGGACCTACGAGCAGTACTTC
size: NA; J: TRBJ2-1; D: NA; V: TRBV4-1; CDR3: CASSLQRGGAYNEQFF; DNA: TGCGCCAGCAGCTTACAGCGCGGAGGGGCCTACAATGAGCAGTTCTTC
size: NA; J: TRBJ1-4; D: NA; V: TRBV28; CDR3: CASSRRHPATNEKLFF; DNA: TGTGCCAGCAGTAGGCGCCATCCTGCAACTAATGAAAAACTGTTTTTT
size: many; J: TRBJ2-7; D: NA; V: TRBV7-2; CDR3: CASSLALEDEQYF; DNA: TGTGCCAGCAGCTTAGCGCTCGAGGACGAGCAGTACTTC
size: few; J: TRBJ2-3; D: TRBD1; V: TRBV11-3; CDR3: CASSLSRDSRTDTQYF; DNA: TGTGCCAGCAGCTTATCCCGGGACAGCCGCACAGATACGCAGTATTTT
size: NA; J: TRBJ2-2; D: TRBD2; V: TRBV12-3/TRBV12-4; CDR3: CASNRRGGRDPGELFF; DNA: TGTGCCAGCAACCGCCGGGGGGGACGGGATCCCGGGGAGCTGTTTTTT
size: NA; J: TRBJ1-2; D: NA; V: TRBV7-9; CDR3: CASSLDAGGYTF; DNA: TGTGCCAGCAGCTTAGACGCGGGTGGCTACACCTTC
size: NA; J: TRBJ2-7; D: NA; V: TRBV15; CDR3: CATSSGGRQGSYEQYF; DNA: TGTGCCACCAGCAGCGGGGGACGACAGGGCTCCTACGAGCAGTACTTC
size: NA; J: TRBJ1-5; D: NA; V: TRBV6-6; CDR3: CASKTPVEVQPQHF; DNA: TGTGCCAGCAAGACCCCAGTAGAGGTCCAGCCCCAGCATTTT
size: few; J: TRBJ2-1; D: TRBD1; V: TRBV12-3/TRBV12-4; CDR3: CASSFPGQGLINEQFF; DNA: TGTGCCAGCAGTTTTCCGGGACAGGGTCTTATCAATGAGCAGTTCTTC
size: few; J: TRBJ2-7; D: NA; V: TRBV7-6; CDR3: CASSEDTYEQYF; DNA: TGTGCCAGCAGCGAGGACACCTACGAGCAGTACTTC
size: few; J: TRBJ1-4; D: NA; V: TRBV12-3/TRBV12-4; CDR3: CASSWGGRGATNEKLFF; DNA: TGTGCCAGCAGCTGGGGGGGGAGGGGGGCAACTAATGAAAAACTGTTTTTT
size: NA; J: TRBJ1-1; D: NA; V: TRBV2; CDR3: CASIQELSEAFF; DNA: TGTGCCAGCATCCAAGAACTAAGTGAAGCTTTCTTT
size: NA; J: TRBJ2-2; D: TRBD1; V: TRBV7-6; CDR3: CASSLIGQGLVGELFF; DNA: TGTGCCAGCAGCTTAATAGGACAGGGCCTTGTTGGGGAGCTGTTTTTT
size: NA; J: TRBJ2-2; D: NA; V: TRBV6-6; CDR3: CASRGGGVNTGELFF; DNA: TGTGCCAGCAGGGGGGGCGGGGTGAACACCGGGGAGCTGTTTTTT
size: few; J: TRBJ1-4; D: NA; V: TRBV6-1; CDR3: CASSPSPTNEKLFF; DNA: TGTGCCAGCAGTCCATCCCCAACTAATGAAAAACTGTTTTTT
size: NA; J: TRBJ1-1; D: NA; V: TRBV12-3/TRBV12-4; CDR3: CASSTNPRTAQDTEAFF; DNA: TGTGCCAGCAGTACAAACCCACGGACAGCCCAAGACACTGAAGCTTTCTTT
size: few; J: TRBJ2-7; D: TRBD1; V: TRBV27; CDR3: CASRTVGQGGYEQYF; DNA: TGTGCCAGCAGGACCGTCGGACAGGGCGGTTACGAGCAGTACTTC
size: NA; J: TRBJ1-2; D: TRBD1; V: TRBV7-2; CDR3: CASSPREGAGGYTF; DNA: TGTGCCAGCAGCCCCCGTGAGGGGGCGGGTGGCTACACCTTC
size: NA; J: TRBJ2-3; D: NA; V: TRBV12-3/TRBV12-4; CDR3: CASSNARDTQYF; DNA: TGTGCCAGCAGCAACGCACGGGATACGCAGTATTTT
size: NA; J: TRBJ2-5; D: NA; V: TRBV7-4; CDR3: CASSTSRGAGETQYF; DNA: TGTGCCAGCAGCACATCCCGGGGCGCGGGGGAGACCCAGTACTTC
size: NA; J: TRBJ2-5; D: TRBD2; V: TRBV20-1; CDR3: CSAATAGLPSGLEETQYF; DNA: TGCAGTGCGGCGACAGCGGGACTACCTAGTGGGTTAGAAGAGACCCAGTACTTC
size: NA; J: TRBJ1-3; D: NA; V: TRBV7-9; CDR3: CASSSSGGGTIYF; DNA: TGTGCCAGCAGCTCCTCCGGGGGGGGCACCATATATTTT
size: few; J: TRBJ2-1; D: TRBD2; V: TRBV5-1; CDR3: CASSGGTSGIQSSYNEQFF; DNA: TGCGCCAGCAGCGGCGGGACTAGCGGGATCCAGAGCTCCTACAATGAGCAGTTCTTC
size: NA; J: TRBJ1-4; D: NA; V: TRBV4-2; CDR3: CASSQDFQNEKLFF; DNA: TGTGCCAGCAGCCAAGATTTCCAGAATGAAAAACTGTTTTTT
size: many; J: TRBJ2-2; D: TRBD2; V: TRBV7-6; CDR3: CASSLALFLAGKNTGELFF; DNA: TGTGCCAGCAGCTTAGCTTTGTTCCTAGCGGGAAAGAACACCGGGGAGCTGTTTTTT
size: few; J: TRBJ2-7; D: TRBD2; V: TRBV7-2; CDR3: CASSPWGGTYEQYF; DNA: TGTGCCAGCAGCCCTTGGGGGGGTACCTACGAGCAGTACTTC
size: few; J: TRBJ2-7; D: NA; V: TRBV7-2; CDR3: CASSLNTSPRYEQYF; DNA: TGTGCCAGCAGCTTAAATACTAGCCCGCGCTACGAGCAGTACTTC
size: NA; J: TRBJ2-2; D: TRBD2; V: TRBV12-3/TRBV12-4; CDR3: CAMLLPGLAVPGELFF; DNA: TGTGCCATGCTACTTCCGGGACTAGCAGTCCCCGGGGAGCTGTTTTTT
size: NA; J: TRBJ1-6; D: NA; V: TRBV5-6; CDR3: CASSLETRGSSYNSPLHF; DNA: TGTGCCAGCAGCTTGGAAACCAGGGGTAGCTCCTATAATTCACCCCTCCACTTT
size: few; J: TRBJ2-5; D: NA; V: TRBV27; CDR3: CASSWSRGGQETQYF; DNA: TGTGCCAGCAGTTGGTCCAGGGGTGGGCAAGAGACCCAGTACTTC
size: once; J: TRBJ2-1; D: TRBD2; V: TRBV5-1; CDR3: CASSAGLAGDEQFF; DNA: TGCGCCAGCAGCGCCGGACTAGCGGGAGACGAGCAGTTCTTC
size: NA; J: TRBJ2-7; D: TRBD2; V: TRBV12-3/TRBV12-4; CDR3: CASSFKTSGDYEQYF; DNA: TGTGCCAGCAGTTTCAAAACTAGCGGAGATTACGAGCAGTACTTC
size: NA; J: TRBJ2-1; D: TRBD1; V: TRBV2; CDR3: CASSETGTGVFF; DNA: TGTGCCAGCAGTGAAACCGGGACAGGGGTCTTCTTC
size: NA; J: TRBJ2-2; D: NA; V: TRBV27; CDR3: CASTLGGRNTGELFF; DNA: TGTGCCAGCACTCTAGGAGGGCGGAACACCGGGGAGCTGTTTTTT
size: NA; J: TRBJ2-5; D: TRBD1; V: TRBV5-4; CDR3: CASSGAGTGQETQYF; DNA: TGTGCCAGCAGCGGGGCCGGGACAGGTCAAGAGACCCAGTACTTC
size: NA; J: TRBJ2-6; D: NA; V: TRBV4-3; CDR3: CASSQDLTGPGANVLTF; DNA: TGCGCCAGCAGCCAAGATCTAACAGGGCCTGGGGCCAACGTCCTGACTTTC
size: few; J: TRBJ1-1; D: NA; V: TRBV5-5; CDR3: CASSFDPLTEAFF; DNA: TGTGCCAGCAGCTTTGATCCCCTCACTGAAGCTTTCTTT
size: NA; J: TRBJ2-3; D: NA; V: TRBV28; CDR3: CASWISGRGGTDTQYF; DNA: TGTGCCAGCTGGATATCCGGGCGGGGAGGCACAGATACGCAGTATTTT
size: NA; J: TRBJ2-7; D: TRBD1; V: TRBV4-1; CDR3: CASSHADRDGGEQYF; DNA: TGCGCCAGCAGCCACGCCGACAGGGATGGGGGCGAGCAGTACTTC
size: NA; J: TRBJ2-1; D: TRBD2; V: TRBV6-2/TRBV6-3; CDR3: CASSYAPGLGTPGQFF; DNA: TGTGCCAGCAGTTACGCCCCGGGACTAGGGACACCTGGGCAGTTCTTC
size: few; J: TRBJ2-5; D: TRBD1; V: TRBV20-1; CDR3: CSAQTGVEQETQYF; DNA: TGCAGTGCGCAGACAGGGGTCGAGCAAGAGACCCAGTACTTC
size: NA; J: TRBJ2-3; D: NA; V: TRBV11-2; CDR3: CASSFEVATDTQYF; DNA: TGTGCCAGCAGCTTCGAGGTAGCGACAGATACGCAGTATTTT
size: few; J: TRBJ2-4; D: NA; V: TRBV27; CDR3: CASSTRLAKNIQYF; DNA: TGTGCCAGCAGCACAAGACTAGCCAAAAACATTCAGTACTTC
size: few; J: TRBJ2-1; D: NA; V: TRBV19; CDR3: CASSIDPGRYNEQFF; DNA: TGTGCCAGTAGTATAGATCCAGGGCGTTACAATGAGCAGTTCTTC
size: few; J: TRBJ1-1; D: TRBD1; V: TRBV7-8; CDR3: CASSQGARTEAFF; DNA: TGTGCCAGCAGCCAGGGGGCGAGGACTGAAGCTTTCTTT
size: few; J: TRBJ2-3; D: TRBD2; V: TRBV7-2; CDR3: CASSLVRGDSTQYF; DNA: TGTGCCAGCAGCTTAGTGCGGGGGGACTCTACGCAGTATTTT
size: few; J: TRBJ2-3; D: TRBD2; V: TRBV7-2; CDR3: CASSQSGTWTDTQYF; DNA: TGTGCCAGCAGCCAGAGCGGGACTTGGACAGATACGCAGTATTTT